This T cell receptor beta chain was sequenced in a study of blood T cell repertoires in COVID-19. About the research overall: The study drew acute and convalescent COVID-19 samples from the United States, Italy and Spain. T cells, B-cell-depleted T cells, or PBMCs provided the cDNA or gDNA that served as material.

Using immunoSEQ multiplex PCR, the repertoire was profiled, and TCRdb retains in-frame clones only, with some absent. The sample has over 350,000 clones, 70% to 90% seen once. Looked up from germline, CDR1 is SNHLY and CDR2 is FYNNEI. The CDR3 length is 14 residues. V dropped 2 bases and J dropped 4; count of bases not matched to a gene: 4. This chain joins TRBV2 and TRBJ1-2; 7 bases align to TRBD1. The sample taken for sequencing was PBMCs or T cells enriched from blood (not recorded which). This clonotype was obtained from a woman aged 18 to 35 who had recovered from COVID-19. Written as DNA, the CDR3 is TGTGCCAGCAGTGAAACAGGGGATAGCTATGGCTACACCTTC. This sequence encodes CASSETGDSYGYTF.